A single sample is the source of the 30 T cell receptor beta chains below, sequenced in a study of Graves' ophthalmopathy and Graves' hyperthyroidism. Amplifying from RNA transcripts, the study obtained TCR beta CDR3 regions. RT-PCR in the first round used HTBI primers; a second-round multiplex PCR followed. TCRdb reanalysed the multiplex PCR reads using MiXCR and keeps one entry per CDR3 protein. The table shows 150,000 or so distinct CDR3 sequences, with approximately 40% occurring only once. The material sequenced was peripheral blood. The receptors here all came from a man aged 25 to 40 with Graves' ophthalmopathy.

This clonotype was seen repeatedly, ten times or more. CDR3 sequence: CSVDLQGPNYGYTF. The CDR3 DNA reads as TGCAGCGTCGATCTACAGGGACCTAACTATGGCTACACCTTC. J is TRBJ1-2 and V is TRBV29-1; weak D call: TRBD1 (6 bases). The V and J ends lost 6 bases and 0 bases respectively, with 14 bases between them. The CDR3 has 14 amino acids. Germline V gene data show CDR1 as SQVTM and CDR2 as ANQGSEA.

This clonotype was seen many times. V usage is TRBV6-5 and J usage is TRBJ1-1; D ambiguous. CDR3 length: 15 amino acids. Between the trimmed V and J ends, which lost 4 bases and 0 bases, there was a span of 12 bases. Germline lookup yields CDR1 MNHEY and CDR2 SVGAGI. CDR3 nucleotides: TGTGCCAGCAGTTCACTCCAAATTTTGAACACTGAAGCTTTCTTT. It codes for CASSSLQILNTEAFF.

This clonotype showed up many times. CDR3 sequence: CASSEDGWSNYGYTF. The CDR3 nucleotides are TGTGCCAGCAGTGAGGACGGATGGTCTAACTATGGCTACACCTTC. The chain is built from TRBV6-1 and TRBJ1-2, with unresolved D. V dropped 3 bases and J dropped 0 bases, with 11 bases sitting between them. Germline CDR1 is MNHNS and CDR2 is SASEGT. The length of the CDR3 is 15 residues.

The gene calls are TRBV6-1 and TRBJ2-7; possible D gene TRBD1, 6 bases. Germline V lookup: CDR1 MNHNS, CDR2 SASEGT. Between the trimmed V and J ends, which lost 7 bases and 2 bases, there was a span of 15 bases. The CDR3 totals 14 residues. The DNA of the CDR3 is TGTGCCAGCATACCCCGGGACACAGCCTACGAGCAGTACTTC. Translated, it gives CASIPRDTAYEQYF.

This clonotype was observed at least ten times. The chain couples TRBV27 to TRBJ1-1; TRBD1 matches 9 bases. In germline, CDR1 is MNHEY, CDR2 SMNVEV (reference sequence). The ends lost 1 base at V and 5 bases at J; junction bases unmatched: 2. The CDR3 contains 14 residues. The CDR3 coding sequence is TGTGCCAGCAGTTTATACGGACAGGGGACTGAAGCTTTCTTT. Translating it yields CASSLYGQGTEAFF.

Many counts were recorded for this clonotype. The chain employs TRBV6-5 and TRBJ1-1; D may be TRBD1 (5 bases). V gave up 2 bases and J gave up 4 bases, with 20 bases separating them. CDR1 and CDR2 from the germline V gene are MNHEY and SVGAGI. The length of the CDR3 is 17 residues. The CDR3 DNA sequence: TGTGCCAGCAGTTACCTTAAGCCGGGACGCGGCCCCACTGAAGCTTTCTTT. Residues: CASSYLKPGRGPTEAFF.

This clonotype occurred many times. V gene TRBV6-2 or TRBV6-3 combines with J gene TRBJ1-1; 9 nucleotides match TRBD1. The CDR3 runs to 16 residues. V was clipped by 6 bases and J by 3 bases; unmatched bases: 11. Germline loops: CDR1 MNHEY, CDR2 SVGEGT. The CDR3 here is CASRPRGTGRDTEAFF. CDR3 DNA: TGTGCCAGCAGGCCGAGGGGGACAGGGCGGGACACTGAAGCTTTCTTT.

This chain connects TRBV7-2 to TRBJ2-7; perhaps TRBD2 as D (6 bases). Trimming left V 0 bases short and J 0 bases short, with 9 bases between. The germline V gene encodes CDR1 SGHTA and CDR2 FQGNSA. This CDR3 spans 15 amino acids. This chain's CDR3 is CASSLAAGSSYEQYF. CDR3 in DNA: TGTGCCAGCAGCTTAGCGGCCGGGAGCTCCTACGAGCAGTACTTC. The full variable domain, completed using reference TRBV7-2 and TRBJ2-7, is GAGVSQSPSNKVTEKGKDVELRCDPISGHTALYWYRQSLGQGLEFLIYFQGNSAPDKSGLPSDRFSAERTGGSVSTLTIQRTQQEDSAVYLCASSLAAGSSYEQYFGPGTRLTVT.

This clonotype was seen many times. The rearrangement uses TRBV6-2 or TRBV6-3 and TRBJ1-1, with TRBD1 matching over 7 bases. The CDR3 consists of 16 residues. The V gene's germline CDR1 is MNHEY and CDR2 SVGEGT. V was clipped by 6 bases and J by 1 base; unmatched bases: 11. The CDR3 loop is CASRTRGKGPNTEAFF. The CDR3 DNA follows: TGTGCCAGCAGAACCAGGGGGAAGGGTCCGAACACTGAAGCTTTCTTT.

This clonotype was detected ten times or more. The chain employs TRBV18 and TRBJ1-5; D is ambiguous. The V gene's germline CDR1 is KGHSH and CDR2 LQKENI. Trimming took 0 bases from V and 2 from J, leaving 8 bases between them. This CDR3 spans 15 amino acids. As DNA, the CDR3 is TGTGCCAGCTCACCACCGACGGCCGGCAATCAGCCCCAGCATTTT. This translates into CASSPPTAGNQPQHF.

This clonotype was observed at least ten times. This chain joins TRBV7-8 and TRBJ2-5; D may correspond to TRBD1 or TRBD2 (6 bases each). The V gene lost 1 base and the J gene lost 5 bases, with 23 bases spanning the gap. The CDR3 contains 18 residues. The germline CDR1 and CDR2 sequences are SGHVS and FQNEAQ. The CDR3 protein is CASSLVGARAGGGETQYF. In nucleotides, the CDR3 is TGTGCCAGCAGCTTAGTGGGGGCCCGCGCAGGTGGAGGGGAGACCCAGTACTTC.

The chain joins TRBV27 to TRBJ2-5; TRBD1 matches 10 bases. The CDR3 covers 14 residues. V dropped 4 bases and J dropped 11; count of bases not matched to a gene: 10. The germline V gene has CDR1 MNHEY and CDR2 SMNVEV (reference sequence). CDR3 DNA: TGTGCCAGCAGTTCGAGGGACAGGGGTTTGGCACAGTACTTC. Amino acid sequence: CASSSRDRGLAQYF.

This chain joins TRBV7-3 and TRBJ2-7; no reliable D call. CDR1 is SGHTA, CDR2 FQGTGA, per germline. The CDR3 totals 14 residues. V was trimmed by 1 base and J by 3 bases, leaving 10 bases between them. The CDR3 here is CASSLNRLNYEQYF. The CDR3 DNA is TGTGCCAGCAGCTTAAACCGTCTAAACTACGAGCAGTACTTC.

This clonotype was recorded at least ten times. The chain couples TRBV30 to TRBJ2-7, with 11 bases matching TRBD2. The CDR3 runs 14 residues. The V segment lost 0 bases and the J segment 6 bases; nucleotides outside the gene matches: 4. Germline CDR1 GTSNPN, CDR2 SVGIG (reference sequence). DNA of the CDR3: TGTGCCTGGAGTGTAAGGCTAGCGGGAGGCGAGCAGTACTTC. As protein: CAWSVRLAGGEQYF.

This clonotype was observed at least ten times. The chain has TRBV6-5 and TRBJ2-2; D not resolved. Trimming removed 4 bases at V and 9 bases at J, with 15 bases between. Germline values: CDR1 MNHEY, CDR2 SVGAGI. This CDR3 is built from 14 residues. CDR3 loop: CASSSPSSSRELFF. CDR3 DNA: TGTGCCAGCAGTTCCCCCAGTTCCTCCAGGGAGCTGTTTTTT.

This clonotype was counted many times. This chain uses TRBV6-1 with TRBJ2-7; 16 nucleotides match TRBD2. Germline V gene lookup returns CDR1 MNHNS and CDR2 SASEGT. This CDR3 has 16 amino acids. Trimming cost V 2 bases and J 5 bases; bases outside gene matches: 3. CDR3 nucleotides: TGTGCCAGCAGTGAACCCGGGACTAGCGGGAGGGACGAGCAGTACTTC. This codes for CASSEPGTSGRDEQYF.

V usage is TRBV20-1 and J usage is TRBJ1-6; D is unclear. With 3 bases removed from V and 0 bases from J, the gap between germline ends came to 9 bases. The CDR3 sequence is 15 residues long. Germline V lookup: CDR1 DFQATT, CDR2 SNEGSKA (reference sequence). CDR3 in DNA: TGCAGTGCTAGGGGTTTCAGCTCCTATAATTCACCCCTCCACTTT. Protein: CSARGFSSYNSPLHF.

This clonotype was seen ten or more times. This chain connects TRBV24-1 to TRBJ2-7; tentatively, D is TRBD2 (5 bases). Germline V lookup: CDR1 KGHDR, CDR2 SFDVKD. The V and J ends lost 10 bases and 5 bases respectively, with 11 bases between them. The CDR3 consists of 11 residues. The CDR3 is CATGRGNEQYF. DNA for the CDR3: TGTGCCACTGGGCGAGGGAACGAGCAGTACTTC.

J is TRBJ2-2 and V is TRBV6-1, with D unresolved. This CDR3 has 11 residues. The V gene lost 8 bases and the J gene lost 6 bases, with 7 bases spanning the gap. Germline CDR1 reads MNHNS; CDR2 reads SASEGT. The DNA for the CDR3 is TGTGCCAGCGGAGTTCCCGGGGAGCTGTTTTTT. Protein: CASGVPGELFF.

The chain combines TRBV19 with TRBJ2-5; tentatively, D is TRBD1 (5 bases). V was trimmed by 3 bases and J by 2 bases, leaving 10 bases between them. CDR3 length equals 14 residues. Germline lookup yields CDR1 LNHDA and CDR2 SQIVND (reference sequence). This CDR3 is CASSIFRGQETQYF. CDR3 nucleotides: TGTGCCAGTAGTATCTTTAGGGGTCAAGAGACCCAGTACTTC.

This clonotype came up many times. V usage is TRBV12-3 or TRBV12-4 and J usage is TRBJ1-2; D gene ambiguous. This CDR3 comprises 13 residues. Between the trimmed V and J ends, which lost 3 bases and 2 bases, there was a span of 7 bases. The CDR3: CASSFTRNYGYTF. Written as DNA, the CDR3 is TGTGCCAGCAGTTTCACCAGGAACTATGGCTACACCTTC.

The chain combines TRBV6-1 with TRBJ2-7, with TRBD2 matching 9 bases. This CDR3 has 14 residues. In germline, CDR1 is MNHNS, CDR2 SASEGT. The V gene end was trimmed by 4 bases and the J gene end by 2 bases; junction bases not matched to a gene: 3. This chain's CDR3 is CASSVLAGAYEQYF. The DNA for the CDR3 is TGTGCCAGCAGTGTATTAGCGGGAGCCTACGAGCAGTACTTC.

This clonotype was recorded at least ten times. V is TRBV6-1 and J is TRBJ2-7; TRBD1 matches at 7 bases. CDR3 length equals 16 residues. V lost 6 bases, J lost 0 bases, and 11 bases stayed unmatched. Germline CDR1 is MNHNS and CDR2 is SASEGT. CDR3 in DNA: TGTGCCAGCAGAGACCTCGAACGGGACAGCTCCTACGAGCAGTACTTC. It is translated as CASRDLERDSSYEQYF.

The V gene is TRBV12-3 or TRBV12-4, the J gene TRBJ2-7; 9 bases map to TRBD1. V gave up 0 bases and J gave up 3 bases; unmatched junction bases: 3. CDR3 length equals 15 residues. CDR3 residues: CASSLAGTGNYEQYF. The CDR3 coding sequence is TGTGCCAGCAGTTTAGCTGGGACAGGGAACTACGAGCAGTACTTC.

This clonotype has at least ten counts. The rearrangement joins TRBV12-3 or TRBV12-4 to TRBJ2-7; TRBD1 matches 11 bases. J was trimmed by 0 bases and V by 1 base; bases with no gene match: 5. This CDR3 has 17 amino acids. CDR3 DNA sequence: TGTGCCAGCAGTTTAGGGAGGACAGGGGGCGTCTCCTACGAGCAGTACTTC. This gives the protein CASSLGRTGGVSYEQYF.

In its sample, this clonotype was seen many times. V usage is TRBV30 and J usage is TRBJ1-2; TRBD1 aligns across 8 bases. Germline V CDR1 and CDR2: GTSNPN, SVGIG (reference sequence). CDR3 size: 12 residues. The V and J ends lost 5 bases and 8 bases, in that order; junction bases with no gene match: 7. Here the CDR3 DNA reads TGTGCCTGGGCAGGGGGCGCTTGGGGCTACACCTTC. This codes for CAWAGGAWGYTF.

CDR3 in amino acids: CASSGPGGQETQYF. Here the CDR3 DNA reads TGTGCCAGCAGTGGCCCGGGGGGCCAAGAGACCCAGTACTTC. The V and J genes are TRBV6-1 and TRBJ2-5; 7 nucleotides match TRBD2. The J segment lost 1 base and the V segment lost 4 bases, leaving 3 bases of the junction unmatched. CDR1 MNHNS and CDR2 SASEGT come from the germline V gene. This CDR3 has 14 residues.

This rearrangement joins TRBV30 to TRBJ2-2; D remains unclear. V gave up 0 bases and J gave up 8 bases, with 10 bases separating them. Germline lookup yields CDR1 GTSNPN and CDR2 SVGIG (reference sequence). CDR3 length: 13 amino acids. The CDR3 spells CAWSVGPGGELFF. The CDR3 DNA follows: TGTGCCTGGAGTGTAGGGCCCGGGGGGGAGCTGTTTTTT.

The chain recombines TRBV6-4 with TRBJ1-1; 10 nucleotides line up with TRBD1. The V gene's germline CDR1 is MRHNA and CDR2 SNTAGT. The CDR3 spans 13 residues. V shed 5 bases and J 11 bases; nucleotides not matched to a gene: 8. CDR3 protein: CASSFGDRGLAFF. The CDR3, as DNA: TGTGCCAGCAGTTTTGGGGACAGGGGATTGGCTTTCTTT.

This clonotype was seen ten or more times. The chain carries TRBV4-3 and TRBJ1-1; no reliable D call. This CDR3 spans 14 amino acids. Trimming cost V 0 bases and J 6 bases, with 11 bases left between them. Germline V gives CDR1 LGHNA, CDR2 YSLEER. CDR3: CASSQDMAGAEAFF. The CDR3 nucleotides are TGCGCCAGCAGCCAAGATATGGCCGGTGCTGAAGCTTTCTTT.